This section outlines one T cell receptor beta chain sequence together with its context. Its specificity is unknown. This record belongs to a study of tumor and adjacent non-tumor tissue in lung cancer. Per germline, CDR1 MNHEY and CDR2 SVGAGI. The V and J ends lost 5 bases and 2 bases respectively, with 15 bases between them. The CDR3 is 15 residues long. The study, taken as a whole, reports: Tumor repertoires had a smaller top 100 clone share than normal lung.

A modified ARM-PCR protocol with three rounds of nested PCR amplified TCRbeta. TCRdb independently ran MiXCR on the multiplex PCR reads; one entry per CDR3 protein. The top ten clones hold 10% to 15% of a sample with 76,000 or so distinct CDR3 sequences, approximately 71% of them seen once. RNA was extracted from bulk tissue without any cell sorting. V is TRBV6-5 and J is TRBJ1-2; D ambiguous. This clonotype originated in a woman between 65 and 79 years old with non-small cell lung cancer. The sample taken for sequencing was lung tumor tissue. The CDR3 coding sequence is TGTGCCAGCAGTCCCCGCCTGGTCAACAACTATGGCTACACCTTC. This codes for CASSPRLVNNYGYTF.